This entry lists 27 T cell receptor beta chains sequenced from one sample in a study of blood T cell repertoires in COVID-19. Libraries were prepared by immunoSEQ multiplex PCR; TCRdb keeps only in-frame clonotypes and omits some of them. The table records around 220,000 clones, roughly 80% of them present only once. The sample consisted of peripheral blood. The receptor source for this set is a woman aged 80 or older with COVID-19, enrolled during active disease.

This sequence joins TRBV14 and TRBJ2-4, with 11 bases aligning to TRBD2. The trim removed 6 bases at V and 0 bases at J, leaving 10 bases unmatched. CDR1 and CDR2 from the germline V gene are SGHDN and FVKESK. The CDR3 is 18 residues long. CDR3 protein: CASSFGTSGILAKNIQYF. DNA of the CDR3: TGTGCCAGCAGTTTCGGGACTAGCGGTATCCTAGCCAAAAACATTCAGTACTTC.

The rearrangement uses TRBV9 and TRBJ2-3; D perhaps matches TRBD1 (6 bases). Germline V gene sequence: CDR1 SGDLS, CDR2 YYNGEE. The V and J ends lost 0 bases and 2 bases respectively, with 13 bases between them. This CDR3 spans 16 amino acids. The CDR3 loop reads CASSVGVDSLTDTQYF. In DNA, the CDR3 is TGTGCCAGCAGCGTAGGGGTGGACAGCCTCACAGATACGCAGTATTTT.

The chain recombines TRBV18 with TRBJ1-1; maybe TRBD1 (6 bases). In germline, CDR1 is KGHSH, CDR2 LQKENI. This CDR3 contains 15 residues. The ends were cut back, 3 bases at V and 5 bases at J, with 16 bases in the middle. The CDR3 loop is CASSPAQGTYTEAFF. For the CDR3, the DNA is TGTGCCAGCTCACCTGCTCAGGGGACGTATACTGAAGCTTTCTTT.

The CDR3 region has the DNA TGTGCCAGCAGCCTCCGGGACAGACTTATTTTCTTT. Translated: CASSLRDRLIFF. The J gene is TRBJ1-1, the V gene TRBV5-6; TRBD1 matches 7 bases. This CDR3 region has 12 residues. The trim removed 4 bases at V and 13 bases at J, leaving 10 bases unmatched. Germline V lookup: CDR1 SGHDT, CDR2 YYEEEE.

The CDR3 reads CASSHGTFFNTGELFF. The CDR3 nucleotides are TGTGCCAGCAGCCACGGGACTTTCTTCAACACCGGGGAGCTGTTTTTT. The genes are TRBV25-1 and TRBJ2-2; D possibly corresponds to TRBD2 (6 bases). The germline gives CDR1 MGHDK, CDR2 SYGVNS. V lost 6 bases and J 2 bases, leaving 16 bases between the germline ends. This CDR3 has 16 residues.

The chain uses TRBV9 and TRBJ1-2; 7 bases align to TRBD1. The CDR3 has 13 amino acids. The V segment lost 0 bases and the J segment 8 bases; nucleotides outside the gene matches: 4. Germline loops: CDR1 SGDLS, CDR2 YYNGEE. The CDR3 loop is CASSVATGEGYTF. CDR3 in DNA: TGTGCCAGCAGCGTAGCTACAGGGGAAGGCTACACCTTC.

Only one count was recorded for this clone. The rearrangement uses TRBV3-1 (or the pseudogene TRBV3-2) and TRBJ1-6, with 7 bases matching TRBD1. Germline V gene lookup returns CDR1 LGHDT and CDR2 YNNKEL (reference sequence). J gave up 6 bases and V 2 bases, and 10 bases lay outside the gene matches. CDR3 size: 17 residues. The CDR3 here is CASSQRYPGTANSPLHF. In DNA, the CDR3 is TGTGCCAGCAGCCAACGATACCCCGGGACAGCTAATTCACCCCTCCACTTT.

The chain links TRBV11-2 to TRBJ2-6, with unresolved D. V shed 2 bases and J shed 5 bases, with 10 bases lying between them. Germline CDR1 reads SGHAT; CDR2 reads FQNNGV. The CDR3 is 15 amino acids. CDR3 nucleotide sequence: TGTGCCAGCAGCTTACAAGCTAATCGGGCCAACGTCCTGACTTTC. Translated: CASSLQANRANVLTF.

V is TRBV3-1 (or the pseudogene TRBV3-2) and J is TRBJ2-7; D is unclear. The CDR3 consists of 11 residues. Germline V gene sequence: CDR1 LGHDT, CDR2 YNNKEL (reference sequence). The V end was cut by 8 bases, the J end by 3 bases, with 8 bases between. CDR3 protein: CASSNNYEQYF. In nucleotides, the CDR3 is TGTGCCAGCTCCAACAACTACGAGCAGTACTTC.

The chain couples TRBV7-9 to TRBJ1-3; maybe TRBD1 (6 bases). CDR1 is SEHNR, CDR2 FQNEAQ, per germline (reference sequence). The CDR3 consists of 15 residues. The V and J ends lost 3 bases and 6 bases respectively, with 15 bases between them. In nucleotides, the CDR3 is TGTGCCAGCAGCTTGGGAGGGGGATCGACAAACACCATATATTTT. It is translated as CASSLGGGSTNTIYF.

V gene TRBV19 combines with J gene TRBJ1-3, with 9 bases matching TRBD1. This CDR3 has 16 amino acids. In germline, CDR1 is LNHDA, CDR2 SQIVND (reference sequence). J was trimmed by 4 bases and V by 9 bases; bases with no gene match: 13. The CDR3 protein is CASEEWGQGNGNTIYF. The CDR3 DNA is TGTGCCAGCGAAGAATGGGGACAGGGAAACGGAAACACCATATATTTT.

J is TRBJ2-1 and V is TRBV5-1, with TRBD2 identical over 10 bases. J lost 3 bases, V lost 0 bases, and 9 bases had no gene match. From germline, CDR1 is SGHRS and CDR2 YFSETQ. This CDR3 spans 18 amino acids. The CDR3 loop reads CASSLEAGGLANYNEQFF. As DNA, the CDR3 is TGCGCCAGCAGCTTGGAAGCGGGGGGACTAGCGAACTACAATGAGCAGTTCTTC.

The genes are TRBV19 and TRBJ1-2; TRBD1 matches at 7 bases. The CDR3 consists of 13 residues. Losses at the gene ends were 6 bases for V and 4 bases for J; bases not matched to a gene: 5. Looked up from germline, CDR1 is LNHDA and CDR2 is SQIVND (reference sequence). CDR3: CASRSDRVYGYTF. The CDR3 DNA reads TGTGCCAGTAGATCTGACAGGGTCTATGGCTACACCTTC.

This clone was seen just once. CDR3 region: CASSFLAGGPVTDTQYF. DNA of the CDR3: TGTGCCAGCAGTTTTCTAGCGGGAGGGCCTGTCACAGATACGCAGTATTTT. The V gene is TRBV27, the J gene TRBJ2-3, with 12 bases matching TRBD2. Germline V gene lookup returns CDR1 MNHEY and CDR2 SMNVEV (reference sequence). The CDR3 runs 17 residues. The junction had 6 bases not matched to a gene; V was cut back by 3 bases and J by 2 bases.

In this sample, this clone turned up a few times. This sequence joins TRBV7-9 and TRBJ2-3, with D hard to call. Germline CDR1 SEHNR, CDR2 FQNEAQ (reference sequence). The CDR3 contains 14 residues. Trimming cost V 4 bases and J 0 bases, with 8 bases left between them. Written as DNA, the CDR3 is TGTGCCAGCAGCTCCCTAGGTAGCACAGATACGCAGTATTTT. This translates into CASSSLGSTDTQYF.

The chain couples TRBV12-3 or TRBV12-4 to TRBJ2-4, with 7 bases matching TRBD1. J lost 15 bases, V lost 8 bases, and 10 bases had no gene match. This CDR3 is built from 11 residues. DNA for the CDR3: TGTGCCAGCGGGATAGACAGGGAACCGTACTTC. Its translation is CASGIDREPYF.

The table lists this clone with a few counts. CDR3 residues: CASSLEIRETNEKLFF. DNA for the CDR3: TGCGCCAGCAGCCTCGAGATTCGGGAAACTAATGAAAAACTGTTTTTT. The chain has TRBV4-1 and TRBJ1-4; D not resolved. Germline V lookup: CDR1 MGHRA, CDR2 YSYEKL. The CDR3 spans 16 residues. V lost 4 bases to trimming and J lost 1 base, with 13 bases between them.

The J gene is TRBJ2-7, the V gene TRBV28, with TRBD2 as a possible D gene (5 bases). Trimming took 5 bases from V and 6 from J, leaving 17 bases between them. Germline CDR1 MDHEN, CDR2 SYDVKM. The CDR3 sequence is 14 residues long. The CDR3 here is CASSTAGLTREQYF. In DNA form, the CDR3 reads TGTGCCAGCAGTACTGCCGGACTCACCCGCGAGCAGTACTTC.

The chain uses TRBV7-8 and TRBJ1-5, with D unclear. Germline CDR1 is SGHVS and CDR2 is FQNEAQ. The CDR3 is made up of 14 amino acids. With 2 bases removed from V and 5 bases from J, the gap between germline ends came to 10 bases. CDR3 in DNA: TGTGCCAGCAGCTTAATGGCAGACTATCAGCCCCAGCATTTT. This translates into CASSLMADYQPQHF.

V is TRBV7-8 and J is TRBJ1-2, with 9 bases that match TRBD1. J was trimmed by 4 bases and V by 3 bases; bases with no gene match: 6. CDR1 is SGHVS, CDR2 FQNEAQ, per germline. The CDR3 is made up of 15 amino acids. The CDR3 region is CASSLEQGAGYGYTF. Here the CDR3 DNA reads TGTGCCAGCAGCTTGGAACAGGGGGCAGGCTATGGCTACACCTTC.

The chain employs TRBV5-1 and TRBJ1-1, with 9 bases identical to TRBD1. The trim removed 4 bases at V and 3 bases at J, leaving 7 bases unmatched. The germline CDR1 and CDR2 sequences are SGHRS and YFSETQ. CDR3 length: 15 amino acids. CDR3 sequence (DNA): TGCGCCAGCAGCCCAAGGACAGGGGATGACACTGAAGCTTTCTTT. This translates into CASSPRTGDDTEAFF.

For the CDR3, the DNA is TGCAGTGCTAGTAGGACAGGTGGCTCCTACAATGAGCAGTTCTTC. Its translation is CSASRTGGSYNEQFF. V gene TRBV20-1 combines with J gene TRBJ2-1; 7 positions agree with TRBD1. The V gene's germline CDR1 is DFQATT and CDR2 SNEGSKA (reference sequence). There are 15 residues in the CDR3. The V gene end was trimmed by 3 bases and the J gene end by 0 bases; junction bases not matched to a gene: 5.

The rearrangement uses TRBV19 and TRBJ2-2; no firm D call. Deletions cut 1 base from V and 4 bases from J, with 10 bases between. Germline CDR1 and CDR2: LNHDA and SQIVND (reference sequence). The CDR3 contains 15 residues. DNA of the CDR3: TGTGCCAGTAGTATAGGCGGCACCACCACCGGGGAGCTGTTTTTT. Amino acids: CASSIGGTTTGELFF.

V gene TRBV2 combines with J gene TRBJ1-4, with 7 bases identical to TRBD1. The germline V gene has CDR1 SNHLY and CDR2 FYNNEI. The junction had 11 bases not matched to a gene; V was cut back by 6 bases and J by 13 bases. CDR3 size: 13 residues. The CDR3 DNA sequence: TGTGCCAGCAGGGACCCCCCCAGGGGGAGACTGTTTTTT. Protein sequence: CASRDPPRGRLFF.

CDR3 amino acids: CASSPLPGQPQHF. The CDR3 DNA reads TGTGCCAGTAGTCCCCTCCCGGGTCAGCCCCAGCATTTT. The chain couples TRBV19 to TRBJ1-5; D gene uncertain. V was pared by 5 bases and J by 6 bases, with 11 bases between. Germline assignment: CDR1 LNHDA and CDR2 SQIVND (reference sequence). The CDR3 runs 13 residues.

This clone was picked up one time. The chain recombines TRBV18 with TRBJ1-6; D is possibly TRBD1 (6 bases). This CDR3 is built from 14 residues. V lost 2 bases to trimming and J lost 5 bases, with 7 bases between them. Germline V gives CDR1 KGHSH, CDR2 LQKENI. The CDR3 coding sequence is TGTGCCAGCTCACCAAGGACAGATAATTCACCCCTCCACTTT. Residues: CASSPRTDNSPLHF.

V and J are TRBV7-9 and TRBJ1-2; the match to TRBD1 covers 11 bases. The length of the CDR3 is 16 residues. J gave up 7 bases and V 4 bases, and 11 bases lay outside the gene matches. Germline values: CDR1 SEHNR, CDR2 FQNEAQ (reference sequence). CDR3 in DNA: TGTGCCAGCAGCTCTGTAGGGACAGGGGGATTAGGTGGCTACACCTTC. It specifies CASSSVGTGGLGGYTF.